This TCR beta chain was recorded in a study of blood T cell repertoires in COVID-19. At the level of the study: Acute-phase and convalescent COVID-19 samples originated in the United States, Italy and Spain. Sources were T cells, B-cell-depleted T cells, or PBMCs; the material itself was cDNA or gDNA.

The CDR3 sequence is 18 residues long. The trim removed 1 base at V and 6 bases at J, leaving 10 bases unmatched. Per the germline V gene, CDR1 is SGHTA and CDR2 is FQGNSA. Study processing details: For nucleated cells, counts were estimated from reference gene primer amplification. Sequencing used immunoSEQ multiplex PCR; TCRdb keeps in-frame clones, though not all of them. That table is the source of V, J and clone size, and D and trimming were worked out from the DNA. The top ten clones hold 15% of a sample with just over 95,000 clones, around 87% of them seen once. This TCR derives from a human donor in a cohort sampled during active COVID-19. The chain couples TRBV7-2 to TRBJ1-6, with 9 bases matching TRBD1. The specimen sequenced was peripheral blood. The CDR3 DNA reads TGTGCCAGCAGCTTAGGGGCCACAGGGGGCGCCGGTAATTCACCCCTCCACTTT. Protein sequence: CASSLGATGGAGNSPLHF.